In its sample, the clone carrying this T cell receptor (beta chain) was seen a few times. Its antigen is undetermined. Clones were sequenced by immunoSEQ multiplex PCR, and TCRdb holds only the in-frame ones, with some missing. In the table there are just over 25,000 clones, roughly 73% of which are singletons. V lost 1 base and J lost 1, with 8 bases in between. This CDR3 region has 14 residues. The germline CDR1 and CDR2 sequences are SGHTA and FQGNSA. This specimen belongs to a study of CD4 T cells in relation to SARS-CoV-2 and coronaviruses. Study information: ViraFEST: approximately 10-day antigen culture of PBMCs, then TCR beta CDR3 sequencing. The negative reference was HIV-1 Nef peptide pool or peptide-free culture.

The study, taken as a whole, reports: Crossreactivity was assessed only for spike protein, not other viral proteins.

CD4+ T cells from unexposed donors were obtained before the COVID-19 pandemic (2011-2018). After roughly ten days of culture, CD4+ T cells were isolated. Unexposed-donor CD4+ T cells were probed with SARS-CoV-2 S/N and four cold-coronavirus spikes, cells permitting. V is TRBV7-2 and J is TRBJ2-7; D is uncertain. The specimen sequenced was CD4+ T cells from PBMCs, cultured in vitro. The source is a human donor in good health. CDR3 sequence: CASSLGFQSYEQYF. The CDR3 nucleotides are TGTGCCAGCAGCTTAGGGTTCCAATCCTACGAGCAGTACTTC.